This T cell receptor beta chain was recovered during a study of T-cell memory formation after mild COVID-19. TCRdb reprocessed the 5' RACE reads via MiXCR and lists one record per CDR3 protein. The sample has hundreds of thousands of distinct CDR3 sequences, 19% seen once. V lost 3 bases, J lost 0 bases, and 12 bases lay in between. CDR3 length: 16 residues. The sequence was collected from a man between 18 and 35 years old who had mild COVID-19 (a few samples of this study predate the infection). Cell type and time point are not known. Sequenced input: PBMCs or a T cell subset sorted from them (not recorded which). The V gene is TRBV12-3 or TRBV12-4, the J gene TRBJ1-5; possibly TRBD1 for D (5 bases). DNA of the CDR3: TGTGCCAGCAGTTTCGGGGGATCTAATAGCAATCAGCCCCAGCATTTT. This encodes CASSFGGSNSNQPQHF.